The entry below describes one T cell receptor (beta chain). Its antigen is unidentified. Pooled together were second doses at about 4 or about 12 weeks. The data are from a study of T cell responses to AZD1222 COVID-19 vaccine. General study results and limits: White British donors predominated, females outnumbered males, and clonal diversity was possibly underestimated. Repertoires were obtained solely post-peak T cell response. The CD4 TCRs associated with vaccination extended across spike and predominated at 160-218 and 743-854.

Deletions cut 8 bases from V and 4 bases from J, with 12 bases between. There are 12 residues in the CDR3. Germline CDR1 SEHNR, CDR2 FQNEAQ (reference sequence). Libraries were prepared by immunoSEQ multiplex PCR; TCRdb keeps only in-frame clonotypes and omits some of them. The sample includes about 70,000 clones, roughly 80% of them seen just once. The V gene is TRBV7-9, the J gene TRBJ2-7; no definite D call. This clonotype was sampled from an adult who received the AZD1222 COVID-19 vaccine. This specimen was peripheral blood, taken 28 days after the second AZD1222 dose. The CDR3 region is CASAVGLYEQYF. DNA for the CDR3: TGTGCCAGCGCCGTGGGTCTGTACGAGCAGTACTTC.